The 28 T cell receptor beta chains presented below share a single source sample, sequenced in a study of sequential checkpoint blockade in melanoma. Specified treatment: randomized to nivolumab then ipilimumab (arm A) or the reverse (arm B). TCRdb's table, derived via immunoSEQ multiplex PCR, lists solely in-frame clones and lacks some. The repertoire holds over a thousand clones, around a fifth seen once, with around 16% in the top ten. The material sequenced was tumor tissue (inferred from file names), taken from a patient given nivolumab and ipilimumab in sequence. The receptors were sampled from a human donor with melanoma.

The chain links TRBV29-1 to TRBJ2-1, with 8 positions matching TRBD1. The CDR3 is 16 amino acids. Germline lookup yields CDR1 SQVTM and CDR2 ANQGSEA. V lost 6 bases and J lost 4; bases outside the gene matches: 14. The chain's CDR3 is CSVDEPAGGDYNEQFF. The CDR3 bases are TGCAGCGTGGACGAACCGGCAGGGGGCGATTACAATGAGCAGTTCTTC.

This clone was counted at least ten times. The V and J genes are TRBV11-3 and TRBJ2-5; 8 nucleotides line up with TRBD2. V gave up 3 bases and J gave up 0 bases; unmatched junction bases: 12. This CDR3 is 18 amino acids long. Germline lookup yields CDR1 SGHNT and CDR2 YENEEA. The CDR3 spells CASSFGLALRPYQETQYF. The CDR3 nucleotides read TGTGCCAGCAGCTTCGGACTAGCTCTAAGACCGTACCAAGAGACCCAGTACTTC.

The rearrangement links TRBV5-1 to TRBJ2-1, with unresolved D. The germline CDR1 and CDR2 sequences are SGHRS and YFSETQ. The ends were cut back, 6 bases at V and 5 bases at J, with 18 bases in the middle. This CDR3 has 15 amino acids. The CDR3 DNA reads as TGCGCCAGCACCAACCCCGCCGACCGAGACAATGAGCAGTTCTTC. Its protein product is CASTNPADRDNEQFF.

This clone was observed many times. This chain uses TRBV7-1 with TRBJ2-7; TRBD2 matches at 7 bases. TRBV7-1 has ORF status, its function being uncertain. This CDR3 has 13 amino acids. V lost 3 bases and J lost 6; bases outside the gene matches: 5. The CDR3 here is CASSSTSISEQYF. The CDR3 region has the DNA TGTGCCAGCAGCTCGACTAGCATAAGCGAGCAGTACTTC.

This clone is classed as medium-sized. This sequence joins TRBV11-3 and TRBJ2-7; 9 bases align to TRBD1. In germline, CDR1 is SGHNT, CDR2 YENEEA. Losses at the gene ends were 5 bases for V and 6 bases for J; bases not matched to a gene: 8. The CDR3 covers 14 residues. The CDR3 nucleotides are TGTGCCAGCAGCATGACAGGGGGGCTTGGCGAGCAGTACTTC. Protein sequence: CASSMTGGLGEQYF. Full variable domain (missing parts from reference TRBV11-3 and TRBJ2-7): EAGVVQSPRYKIIEKKQPVAFWCNPISGHNTLYWYLQNLGQGPELLIRYENEEAVDDSQLPKDRFSAERLKGVDSTLKIQPAELGDSAVYLCASSMTGGLGEQYFGPGTRLTVT.

The rearrangement links TRBV6-8 to TRBJ2-1; 12 bases map to TRBD1. Germline values: CDR1 MNHGY, CDR2 SAAAGT. V dropped 4 bases and J dropped 4; count of bases not matched to a gene: 5. The CDR3 contains 16 residues. CDR3 loop: CASSLGQGAMYNEQFF. The CDR3 nucleotides read TGTGCCAGCAGTTTGGGACAGGGGGCGATGTACAATGAGCAGTTCTTC.

Within the sample, this clone is medium-sized. This chain connects TRBV11-3 to TRBJ2-1; 12 bases fit TRBD2. The V gene end was trimmed by 5 bases and the J gene end by 2 bases; junction bases not matched to a gene: 10. The CDR3 is made up of 18 amino acids. Germline V gene lookup returns CDR1 SGHNT and CDR2 YENEEA. CDR3 nucleotides: TGTGCCAGCAGCCAATCCACGACTAGCGGGAGCCCCTACAATGAGCAGTTCTTC. Encoded protein: CASSQSTTSGSPYNEQFF.

The J gene is TRBJ2-3, the V gene TRBV6-8; TRBD1 matches 11 bases. Germline values: CDR1 MNHGY, CDR2 SAAAGT. This CDR3 is 15 amino acids long. J lost 3 bases, V lost 6 bases, and 5 bases had no gene match. Here the CDR3 reads CASSSGQGVTDTQYF. Written as DNA, the CDR3 is TGTGCCAGCAGCTCGGGACAGGGGGTGACAGATACGCAGTATTTT.

This clone has just a few counts. CDR3: CASSYSGSAYEQYF. In DNA form, the CDR3 reads TGTGCCAGCAGTTACTCGGGTAGTGCCTACGAGCAGTACTTC. V usage is TRBV6-8 and J usage is TRBJ2-7; no reliable D call. The CDR3 length is 14 residues. From germline, CDR1 is MNHGY and CDR2 SAAAGT. V was pared by 0 bases and J by 2 bases, with 8 bases between.

The J gene is TRBJ2-2, the V gene TRBV6-8, with D unclear. This CDR3 comprises 14 residues. In germline, CDR1 is MNHGY, CDR2 SAAAGT. Between the trimmed V and J ends, which lost 4 bases and 4 bases, there was a span of 10 bases. DNA of the CDR3: TGTGCCAGCAGTTCGGTAGTAGCCACCGGGGAGCTGTTTTTT. It yields the protein CASSSVVATGELFF.

The gene calls are TRBV7-1 and TRBJ1-5; D is ambiguous. TRBV7-1 is reported as an ORF; its role is uncertain. This CDR3 is 13 amino acids long. V lost 5 bases to trimming and J lost 5 bases, with 10 bases between them. DNA for the CDR3: TGTGCCAGCAGCACCCAGATAGATCAGCCCCAGCATTTT. This sequence encodes CASSTQIDQPQHF.

This clone has a count of ten or more. The chain carries TRBV11-3 and TRBJ2-7, with D tentatively TRBD2 (6 bases). The germline gives CDR1 SGHNT, CDR2 YENEEA. The CDR3 is 15 residues long. Trimming shortened V by 5 bases and J by 2 bases, and 16 bases separated the two germline ends. The chain's CDR3 is CASSPSGALTYEQYF. CDR3 coding DNA: TGTGCCAGCAGCCCCTCGGGAGCCCTGACCTACGAGCAGTACTTC.

This clone is deemed large. The CDR3: CASSVTATADTQYF. For the CDR3, the DNA is TGTGCCAGCAGTGTAACAGCGACCGCAGATACGCAGTATTTT. This sequence joins TRBV6-8 and TRBJ2-3; D ambiguous. Trimming stripped 5 bases from V and 4 bases from J, with 13 bases between. The CDR3 loop spans 14 amino acids. Per the germline V gene, CDR1 is MNHGY and CDR2 is SAAAGT.

This clone was picked up a small number of times. The rearrangement links TRBV30 to TRBJ2-1; tentatively, D is TRBD1 or TRBD2 (5 bases each). This CDR3 comprises 12 residues. The germline V gene has CDR1 GTSNPN and CDR2 SVGIG (reference sequence). V lost 4 bases and J 9 bases, leaving 13 bases between the germline ends. For the CDR3, the DNA is TGTGCCTGGACCTATGGGGACGGTGAGCAGTTCTTC. This gives the protein CAWTYGDGEQFF. The variable domain in full, completed from reference TRBV30 and TRBJ2-1, reads SQTIHQWPATLVQPVGSPLSLECTVEGTSNPNLYWYRQAAGRGLQLLFYSVGIGQISSEVPQNLSASRPQDRQFILSSKKLLLSDSGFYLCAWTYGDGEQFFGPGTRLTVL.

By sample fraction, this clone is medium-sized. This chain uses TRBV6-8 with TRBJ2-2; D possibly corresponds to TRBD2 (5 bases). CDR1 MNHGY and CDR2 SAAAGT come from the germline V gene. The CDR3 totals 14 residues. Trimming left V 7 bases short and J 5 bases short, with 14 bases between. This chain's CDR3 is CASTPNGETGELFF. The DNA of the CDR3 is TGTGCCAGCACCCCAAACGGGGAAACCGGGGAGCTGTTTTTT.

This clone rates as medium-sized. The CDR3 DNA reads as TGTGCCAGCAGTGAAGACGGGACAGGTCCTAAAGAGACCCAGTACTTC. It codes for CASSEDGTGPKETQYF. This chain connects TRBV6-1 to TRBJ2-5; TRBD1 agrees at 8 bases. This CDR3 is 16 amino acids long. From germline, CDR1 is MNHNS and CDR2 SASEGT. With V trimmed by 1 base and J by 3 bases, 7 bases remained unmatched.

Relative to its sample, this clone is large. J is TRBJ2-1 and V is TRBV11-3; possible D gene TRBD1, 5 bases. The CDR3 loop spans 16 amino acids. V dropped 1 base and J dropped 2 bases, with 12 bases sitting between them. CDR1 is SGHNT, CDR2 YENEEA, per germline. The CDR3 sequence is CASSLVVGVTYNEQFF. CDR3 DNA: TGTGCCAGCAGCTTAGTGGTAGGGGTGACCTACAATGAGCAGTTCTTC. The full variable domain, completed using reference TRBV11-3 and TRBJ2-1, is EAGVVQSPRYKIIEKKQPVAFWCNPISGHNTLYWYLQNLGQGPELLIRYENEEAVDDSQLPKDRFSAERLKGVDSTLKIQPAELGDSAVYLCASSLVVGVTYNEQFFGPGTRLTVL.

This clone is deemed medium-sized (0.01 to 0.1%). The chain has TRBV11-3 and TRBJ1-2; D possibly corresponds to TRBD1 (6 bases). This CDR3 region has 16 residues. V was cut by 3 bases and J by 2 bases, with 16 bases left in between. CDR1 SGHNT and CDR2 YENEEA come from the germline V gene. The DNA for the CDR3 is TGTGCCAGCAGCTTGGGGGGCGGGTCCGAAAACTATGGCTACACCTTC. It is translated as CASSLGGGSENYGYTF.

This clone was seen only a few times. The V call is TRBV12-2, the J call TRBJ2-7; TRBD2, as called in the table, went unchecked against the DNA. TRBV12-2 is designated a pseudogene. The CDR3 runs to 17 residues. CDR3 sequence: CASRLEPKTSGFYEQYF. The CDR3 DNA reads as TGTGCAAGTCGCTTAGAGCCGAAGACTAGCGGATTTTACGAGCAGTACTTC.

This clone turned up a few times. The genes are TRBV6-8 and TRBJ2-1, with 9 bases aligning to TRBD2. There are 15 residues in the CDR3. The trim removed 0 bases at V and 5 bases at J, leaving 2 bases unmatched. CDR1 MNHGY and CDR2 SAAAGT come from the germline V gene. The CDR3 here is CASSYSTSGHNEQFF. CDR3 in DNA: TGTGCCAGCAGTTACTCGACTAGCGGCCACAATGAGCAGTTCTTC.

The rearrangement joins TRBV30 to TRBJ1-3; the D gene is possibly TRBD1 (5 bases). Trimming removed 4 bases from V and 4 bases from J, with 14 bases in between. The CDR3 sequence is 14 residues long. The germline V gene encodes CDR1 GTSNPN and CDR2 SVGIG (reference sequence). The CDR3 DNA reads TGTGCCTGGAATTATCAGGGCGTCGGAAACACCATATATTTT. Its translation: CAWNYQGVGNTIYF.

The gene calls are TRBV6-8 and TRBJ1-5; no clear D gene. This CDR3 has 14 residues. CDR1 MNHGY and CDR2 SAAAGT come from the germline V gene. With 8 bases removed from V and 6 bases from J, the gap between germline ends came to 17 bases. The CDR3 is CASSPSYSSQPQHF. CDR3 bases: TGTGCCAGCTCCCCTTCTTATTCGAGTCAGCCCCAGCATTTT.

There are a few counts of this clone. The rearrangement uses TRBV6-8 and TRBJ2-6; 8 bases align to TRBD1. J lost 0 bases, V lost 8 bases, and 9 bases had no gene match. Germline V gene data show CDR1 as MNHGY and CDR2 as SAAAGT. This CDR3 spans 17 amino acids. In DNA form, the CDR3 reads TGTGCCAGCCACGCCGGGACAGGCGACTCTGGGGCCAACGTCCTGACTTTC. Translated, it gives CASHAGTGDSGANVLTF.

V is TRBV5-1 and J is TRBJ2-7; 13 bases are a match to TRBD2. The CDR3 consists of 17 residues. Germline V gives CDR1 SGHRS, CDR2 YFSETQ. Unmatched junction bases numbered 10, after V lost 1 base and J lost 6 bases. In DNA form, the CDR3 reads TGCGCCAGCAGCTTGATACCCCAACTAGCGGGAGGGCCCGAGCAGTACTTC. Protein sequence: CASSLIPQLAGGPEQYF.

The gene calls are TRBV6-8 and TRBJ2-5; 7 bases are a match to TRBD1. This CDR3 comprises 15 residues. V shed 9 bases, J shed 4 bases, and the junction held 14 bases outside the gene matches. Germline assignment: CDR1 MNHGY and CDR2 SAAAGT. The CDR3 DNA follows: TGTGCCAGTCAGATTAGGGGGCAATGGGGAGAGACCCAGTACTTC. This sequence encodes CASQIRGQWGETQYF.

The table lists this clone with a few counts. The gene calls are TRBV11-3 and TRBJ1-5, with a possible D match to TRBD1 (6 bases). Germline values: CDR1 SGHNT, CDR2 YENEEA. The length of the CDR3 is 14 residues. Trimming left V 0 bases short and J 7 bases short, with 10 bases between. The chain's CDR3 is CASSLDYREQPQHF. In DNA form, the CDR3 reads TGTGCCAGCAGCTTAGATTACAGGGAGCAGCCCCAGCATTTT.

J is TRBJ2-5 and V is TRBV12-5; D is unclear. V was cut by 2 bases and J by 4 bases, with 5 bases left in between. In germline, CDR1 is LGHNT, CDR2 FRNRAP. The CDR3 is 12 residues long. The CDR3 coding sequence is TGTGCTAGTGGTTTGCTGGGAGAGACCCAGTACTTC. This sequence encodes CASGLLGETQYF. Variable domain in full (rest from reference TRBV12-5 and TRBJ2-5): DARVTQTPRHKVTEMGQEVTMRCQPILGHNTVFWYRQTMMQGLELLAYFRNRAPLDDSGMPKDRFSAEMPDATLATLKIQPSEPRDSAVYFCASGLLGETQYFGPGTRLLVL.

The chain employs TRBV6-8 and TRBJ2-1; no firm D call. V was clipped by 4 bases and J by 3 bases, with 7 bases between them. CDR1 and CDR2 from the germline V gene are MNHGY and SAAAGT. CDR3 size: 13 residues. The CDR3 region is CASSSEIYNEQFF. The CDR3 DNA sequence: TGTGCCAGCAGTTCGGAGATCTACAATGAGCAGTTCTTC.